Listed below are T cell receptor beta chains from one sample, sequenced in a study of cytomegalovirus exposure and HLA in healthy donors. This table comes from immunoSEQ multiplex PCR, and its TCRdb copy is limited to in-frame clones, with some not included. The sample has about 150,000 clones, more than 80% seen once; the top ten hold 2% to 2.5%. What was sequenced was PBMCs. These receptors all come from a male donor in good health and CMV-seronegative. The CDR3 runs from the conserved cysteine through the conserved F or W. Fields, in order: J gene, V gene, clone size, D gene, CDR3 DNA, CDR3 protein. A D gene is named only where the DNA matches it firmly. Where a row states a size, it is once, few, many or the class of an expanded clone; other rows omit it.

TRBJ2-7 | TRBV28 | NA | NA | TGTGCCAGCAGTTTAGGGAAAACAGGGAGATCCGACGAGCAGTACTTC | CASSLGKTGRSDEQYF
TRBJ1-2 | TRBV11-2 | NA | NA | TGTGCCAGCAGCTTAGAAGTTCAGATCTATGGCTACACCTTC | CASSLEVQIYGYTF
TRBJ1-2 | TRBV19 | NA | NA | TGTGCCAGTAGTCTTTCTTCGGACAGCTTCTTGTCCGGCTACACCTTC | CASSLSSDSFLSGYTF
TRBJ2-2 | TRBV5-6 | few | NA | TGTGCCAGCAGCTTCGCAGGCCCTTCGAACACCGGGGAGCTGTTTTTT | CASSFAGPSNTGELFF
TRBJ1-6 | TRBV7-3 | once | TRBD1 | TGTGCCAGCACGACAGGGGTTGTTTCACCCCTCCACTTT | CASTTGVVSPLHF
TRBJ2-1 | TRBV6-6 | once | NA | TGTGCCAGCAGTTACTCGACTAGTCTATCTTACAATGAGCAGTTCTTC | CASSYSTSLSYNEQFF
TRBJ1-2 | TRBV27 | NA | TRBD1 | TGTGCCAGCACCGAATTATCCGGGACAGGAACAAGCTACACCTTC | CASTELSGTGTSYTF
TRBJ2-3 | TRBV4-1 | NA | NA | TGCGCCAGCAGCCAGGGCGTCAGGCTCGGCACAGATACGCAGTATTTT | CASSQGVRLGTDTQYF
TRBJ1-1 | TRBV19 | few | TRBD1 | TGTGCCAGTAGTCCCCGGGACAGAGGTCCTGAAGCTTTCTTT | CASSPRDRGPEAFF
TRBJ2-1 | TRBV27 | NA | NA | TGTGCCAGCAGTTTAGCCGGCAATGAGCAGTTCTTC | CASSLAGNEQFF
TRBJ2-3 | TRBV28 | once | TRBD2 | TGTGCCAGCAGAACCTGGACTAGCGGGGGGGGGACAGATACGCAGTATTTT | CASRTWTSGGGTDTQYF
TRBJ1-1 | TRBV7-9 | NA | NA | TGTGCCAGCAGCTTCACAGGGAACACTGAAGCTTTCTTT | CASSFTGNTEAFF
TRBJ2-2 | TRBV5-6 | few | TRBD1 | TGTGCCAGCAGCTTGGGGGACAGAAAGTACGGGGAGCTGTTTTTT | CASSLGDRKYGELFF
TRBJ2-3 | TRBV2 | NA | TRBD2 | TGTGCCAGCAGTGAAGCGCGTTTATTGCGGGAGAACATAGATACGCAGTATTTT | CASSEARLLRENIDTQYF
TRBJ2-7 | TRBV30 | NA | NA | TGTGCCTGGAAGACAGACTACGAGCAGTACTTC | CAWKTDYEQYF
TRBJ2-5 | TRBV7-3 | NA | NA | TGTGCCAGCAGCTCTTCCGACAGGTTTGGGACCCAGTACTTC | CASSSSDRFGTQYF
TRBJ1-4 | TRBV11-2 | NA | NA | TGTGCCAGCAGCTCAGGGGAAGTCTTGGACAGACTCAATGAAAAACTGTTTTTT | CASSSGEVLDRLNEKLFF
TRBJ1-1 | TRBV5-4 | NA | NA | TGTGCCAGCAGCTTGGGTTGGGGGGGAAACACTGAAGCTTTCTTT | CASSLGWGGNTEAFF
TRBJ1-1 | TRBV29-1 | NA | NA | TGCAGCGTCGAGACAGCAATGAACACTGAAGCTTTCTTT | CSVETAMNTEAFF
TRBJ2-5 | TRBV7-9 | few | TRBD2 | TGTGCCAGCAGCTTAGCCCGGGAGGTGGGACAAGAGACCCAGTACTTC | CASSLAREVGQETQYF
TRBJ1-1 | TRBV7-9 | NA | NA | TGTTCCAGCAGCTCGGGAGTAGCGGGAACTTTCTTT | CSSSSGVAGTFF
TRBJ2-1 | TRBV28 | NA | TRBD2 | TGTGCCAGCAGTTTATGGGGACTAGCGGGGCGCAATGAGCAGTTCTTC | CASSLWGLAGRNEQFF
TRBJ2-1 | TRBV27 | NA | TRBD2 | TGTGCCAGCAGCCGTCCCGGACTAGCGGGAGGGGTTGAGCAGTTCTTC | CASSRPGLAGGVEQFF
TRBJ1-1 | TRBV27 | NA | NA | TGTGCCAGCAGTCTTATCAGATCGAACACTGAAGCTTTCTTT | CASSLIRSNTEAFF
TRBJ2-7 | TRBV10-3 | NA | TRBD1 | TGTGCCATCAGTGAGGGGACAGGGGGCCCCTACGAGCAGTACTTC | CAISEGTGGPYEQYF
TRBJ2-7 | TRBV7-9 | NA | TRBD1 | TGTGCCAGCAGCCTCCGGACAGGGGACTACGAGCAGTACTTC | CASSLRTGDYEQYF
TRBJ1-1 | TRBV4-3 | NA | NA | TGCGCCAGCAGCCAAGATCGGGGGTCCGACACTGAAGCTTTCTTT | CASSQDRGSDTEAFF
TRBJ1-5 | TRBV6-5 | NA | TRBD1 | TGTGCCAGCAGCAGGGGACAGGGGAGCAATCAGCCCCAGCATTTT | CASSRGQGSNQPQHF
TRBJ2-1 | TRBV7-7 | once | NA | TGTGCTAGCAGCTTACCCGGGGCCCTGGCTAGCGAATCAGTTAATGAGCAGTTCTTC | CASSLPGALASESVNEQFF
TRBJ2-3 | TRBV19 | medium-sized | TRBD2 | TGTGCCAGTAGTATTACTAGCGGGGCAGATACGCAGTATTTT | CASSITSGADTQYF
TRBJ1-1 | TRBV6-1 | NA | NA | TGTGCCAGCAGTTTGACAGTCTCGGGGAACACTGAAGCTTTCTTT | CASSLTVSGNTEAFF
TRBJ1-1 | TRBV5-1 | few | NA | TGCGCCAGCAGCTCCACGGGCCTCGGGGATACTGAAGCTTTCTTT | CASSSTGLGDTEAFF
TRBJ2-4 | TRBV9 | NA | NA | TGTGCCAGCAGCGTTAGCGGTAGTAACATTCAGTACTTC | CASSVSGSNIQYF
TRBJ2-2 | TRBV7-2 | NA | NA | TGTGCCAGCACCTCTAGCCGTATGACCGGGGAGCTGTTTTTT | CASTSSRMTGELFF
TRBJ2-2 | TRBV27 | NA | NA | TGTGCCAGCTGCCTAGAGGGCCTTTGTCCGAACACCGGGGAGCTGTTTTTT | CASCLEGLCPNTGELFF
TRBJ1-5 | TRBV4-3 | NA | TRBD1 | TGCGCCAGCAGCCAAGACGCCAGGGGGCTCAGGCAGCCCCAGCATTTT | CASSQDARGLRQPQHF
TRBJ2-5 | TRBV27 | NA | TRBD2 | TGTGCCAGCAGAACCGTCCGACTAGCGGGGTTTCAAGAGACCCAGTACTTC | CASRTVRLAGFQETQYF
TRBJ2-7 | TRBV4-3 | NA | TRBD1 | TGCGCCAGCAGCTTCGGCGTTTTAGAGACAGGGGGCGCGTACGAGCAGTACTTC | CASSFGVLETGGAYEQYF
TRBJ1-3 | TRBV28 | NA | TRBD1 | TGTGCCAGCAGTGGGACAGGGCGGGCTGGAAACACCATATATTTT | CASSGTGRAGNTIYF
TRBJ2-1 | TRBV2 | NA | TRBD2 | TGTGCCAGCAGTGAATTTTCAGCGGGGGGTCATAGCTCCTACAATGAGCAGTTCTTC | CASSEFSAGGHSSYNEQFF
TRBJ1-5 | TRBV7-3 | NA | NA | TGTGCCAGCAGGCTCACGGGGGGGCCGGGAAATCAGCCCCAGCATTTT | CASRLTGGPGNQPQHF
TRBJ1-1 | TRBV19 | NA | NA | TGTGCCAGTACTCCCCGGACATACTCTGAAGCTTTCTTT | CASTPRTYSEAFF
TRBJ2-6 | TRBV25-1 | NA | TRBD1 | TGTGCCAGCAGTCAGACAGGGGGCTCTGGGGCCAACGTCCTGACTTTC | CASSQTGGSGANVLTF
TRBJ2-3 | TRBV5-1 | NA | TRBD1 | TGCGCCAGCAGCGGGACAGGCCTTAGCACAGATACGCAGTATTTT | CASSGTGLSTDTQYF
TRBJ2-7 | TRBV5-1 | NA | TRBD1 | TGCGCCAGCAGCTTGGGGACAGGGGATTACTACGAGCAGTACTTC | CASSLGTGDYYEQYF
TRBJ2-7 | TRBV10-1 | NA | NA | TGCGCCAGCAGTGGCAGGGGTTCATGTCGGGGCGAGCAGTACTTC | CASSGRGSCRGEQYF
TRBJ2-7 | TRBV5-6 | NA | TRBD1 | TGTGCCAGCAGCCGCGACAGGGGGGGTTCGCCCTACGAGCAGTACTTC | CASSRDRGGSPYEQYF
TRBJ2-7 | TRBV27 | NA | NA | TGTGCCAGCAGTTTCCGAGGGCCTTCCGAGCAGTACTTC | CASSFRGPSEQYF
TRBJ2-2 | TRBV4-3 | NA | TRBD1 | TGCGCCAGCAGCTCTAGACAGGGGGCGCCCGGGGAGCTGTTTTTT | CASSSRQGAPGELFF
TRBJ1-6 | TRBV9 | NA | NA | TGTGCCAGCAGCGTAGAACCGGGGGGGGCCTCCTATAATTCACCCCTCCACTTT | CASSVEPGGASYNSPLHF